What follows are 21 T cell receptor beta chains derived from one specimen sequenced in a study of cytomegalovirus exposure and HLA in healthy donors (dated by TCRdb to 2016 to 2017). The protocol used for the library was the immunoSEQ multiplex PCR assay. For the multiplex PCR, a mixture combining 60 forward primers for TCR Vbeta segments and 13 reverse primers for TCR Jbeta segments was used. TCRdb stores this immuneACCESS table with in-frame sequences only. Part of the clones is absent; in the studies checked, under half of the shortfall reflects unresolved V genes, and no reason is known for the rest. The sample includes approximately 210,000 clones, with about 87% observed a single time. Roughly 1.8% of the sample rests with the top ten. The sample comprised PBMCs. The receptor set was obtained from a woman aged 18-29 years in good health and CMV-seronegative.

Concerning this clone itself: An end of the junction does not agree with germline; a read error may underlie this. This sequence joins TRBV28 and TRBJ1-3, with 7 bases identical to TRBD1. Germline loops: CDR1 MDHEN, CDR2 SYDVKM. The CDR3 has 16 amino acids. CDR3 amino acids: CAGSLGSTGLGNTIYF. DNA for the CDR3: TGTGCCGGCAGTTTAGGCTCGACAGGGTTAGGAAACACCATATATTTT.

V gene TRBV4-3 combines with J gene TRBJ2-7; TRBD2 matches 10 bases. The CDR3 is made up of 16 amino acids. Germline V lookup: CDR1 LGHNA, CDR2 YSLEER. V was clipped by 1 base and J by 0 bases; unmatched bases: 3. For the CDR3, the DNA is TGCGCCAGCAGCCAAGCCCCTAGCGGGAGCTCCTACGAGCAGTACTTC. It specifies CASSQAPSGSSYEQYF.

The V call is TRBV5-4, the J call TRBJ2-1; the match to TRBD2 covers 10 bases. Per the germline V gene, CDR1 is SGHNT and CDR2 is YYREEE (reference sequence). V lost 4 bases, J lost 3 bases, and 7 bases stayed unmatched. The CDR3 contains 16 residues. CDR3 loop: CASSARTSGLYNEQFF. DNA of the CDR3: TGTGCCAGCAGCGCTCGGACTAGCGGACTCTACAATGAGCAGTTCTTC.

V and J are TRBV20-1 and TRBJ1-2; D unresolved. V was shortened by 6 bases and J by 11 bases, with 13 bases between the two germline ends. Germline CDR1 reads DFQATT; CDR2 reads SNEGSKA (reference sequence). The CDR3 consists of 10 residues. The CDR3 sequence: CSASTESYTF. The CDR3 region has the DNA TGCAGTGCAAGCACAGAATCGTACACCTTC.

V gene TRBV25-1 combines with J gene TRBJ1-1; D is uncertain. The CDR3 extends over 13 amino acids. Looked up from germline, CDR1 is MGHDK and CDR2 is SYGVNS. The V gene lost 0 bases and the J gene lost 4 bases, with 6 bases spanning the gap. CDR3 coding DNA: TGTGCCAGCAGTGAATACCGGAGCACTGAAGCTTTCTTT. It specifies CASSEYRSTEAFF.

The chain is built from TRBV7-3 and TRBJ1-1, with 8 bases lining up with TRBD1. The CDR3 loop spans 15 amino acids. J gave up 3 bases and V 5 bases, and 8 bases lay outside the gene matches. Germline lookup yields CDR1 SGHTA and CDR2 FQGTGA. CDR3 sequence (DNA): TGTGCCAGCAGCACCGACAGGGGTGGTTACACTGAAGCTTTCTTT. This codes for CASSTDRGGYTEAFF. Combining the CDR3 with reference TRBV7-3 and TRBJ1-1 gives the whole variable domain GAGVSQTPSNKVTEKGKYVELRCDPISGHTALYWYRQSLGQGPEFLIYFQGTGAADDSGLPNDRFFAVRPEGSVSTLKIQRTERGDSAVYLCASSTDRGGYTEAFFGQGTRLTVV.

This clone was detected only a few times. The rearrangement joins TRBV19 to TRBJ2-3, with 7 nucleotides matching TRBD1. This CDR3 region has 16 residues. Losses at the gene ends were 5 bases for V and 0 bases for J; bases not matched to a gene: 8. In germline, CDR1 is LNHDA, CDR2 SQIVND (reference sequence). The CDR3 here is CASSSIRQGSTDTQYF. The DNA of the CDR3 is TGTGCCAGTAGTTCAATAAGACAGGGAAGCACAGATACGCAGTATTTT.

The chain links TRBV27 to TRBJ1-6; D gene ambiguous. The germline CDR1 and CDR2 sequences are MNHEY and SMNVEV (reference sequence). Trimming pared 5 bases from V and 3 bases from J, leaving 8 bases between. This CDR3 has 14 residues. The DNA of the CDR3 is TGTGCCAGCAGTCCTACCATCTATAATTCACCCCTCCACTTT. It translates to CASSPTIYNSPLHF.

The chain recombines TRBV5-4 with TRBJ2-1; D uncertain. V dropped 4 bases and J dropped 3 bases, with 8 bases sitting between them. Germline CDR1 is SGHNT and CDR2 is YYREEE (reference sequence). This CDR3 has 13 residues. The CDR3 protein is CASSLRVYNEQFF. CDR3 nucleotide sequence: TGTGCCAGCAGCCTCCGGGTCTACAATGAGCAGTTCTTC. Drawing the rest from reference TRBV5-4 and TRBJ2-1, the complete variable domain is ETGVTQSPTHLIKTRGQQVTLRCSSQSGHNTVSWYQQALGQGPQFIFQYYREEENGRGNFPPRFSGLQFPNYSSELNVNALELDDSALYLCASSLRVYNEQFFGPGTRLTVL.

This chain joins TRBV29-1 and TRBJ1-1; D perhaps matches TRBD1 (5 bases). Germline V gives CDR1 SQVTM, CDR2 ANQGSEA. Trimming left V 6 bases short and J 4 bases short, with 9 bases between. The CDR3 loop spans 11 amino acids. The CDR3: CSVPQGTEAFF. CDR3 sequence (DNA): TGCAGCGTCCCCCAGGGCACTGAAGCTTTCTTT.

V is TRBV15 and J is TRBJ1-1, with a tentative D call TRBD1 (5 bases). CDR3 length: 14 amino acids. V was pared by 1 base and J by 10 bases, with 16 bases between. Germline V CDR1 and CDR2: LNHNV, YYDKDF (reference sequence). CDR3 nucleotide sequence: TGTGCCACCAGCAGAGTGGAATTCGGGGGGGGAGCTTTCTTT. Amino acid sequence: CATSRVEFGGGAFF. Variable domain in full (rest from reference TRBV15 and TRBJ1-1): DAMVIQNPRYQVTQFGKPVTLSCSQTLNHNVMYWYQQKSSQAPKLLFHYYDKDFNNEADTPDNFQSRRPNTSFCFLDIRSPGLGDTAMYLCATSRVEFGGGAFFGQGTRLTVV.

This chain connects TRBV25-1 to TRBJ1-2; possible D gene TRBD1, 6 bases. Germline V CDR1 and CDR2: MGHDK, SYGVNS. This CDR3 is built from 15 residues. V was trimmed by 6 bases and J by 4 bases, leaving 18 bases between them. The CDR3 protein is CASRGPKDSLYGYTF. The CDR3 DNA reads as TGTGCCAGCAGGGGACCTAAGGACAGCCTCTATGGCTACACCTTC.

This rearrangement joins TRBV7-8 to TRBJ1-1, with TRBD1 identical over 8 bases. Trimming at V came to 2 bases and at J to 0 bases, leaving 8 bases not matched to a gene. CDR1 is SGHVS and CDR2 is FQNEAQ in the germline V gene. The CDR3 totals 17 residues. The CDR3 nucleotides are TGTGCCAGCAGCTTAATGGGGGACAGGAGTTTGAACACTGAAGCTTTCTTT. Protein sequence: CASSLMGDRSLNTEAFF.

In this sample, this clone turned up a few times. The gene calls are TRBV28 and TRBJ2-7, with TRBD1 identical over 7 bases. After removal of 3 bases from V and 3 bases from J, the junction contained 8 bases not matched to a gene. The germline CDR1 and CDR2 sequences are MDHEN and SYDVKM. The CDR3 is 15 residues long. CDR3: CASSFPGQEHYEQYF. The CDR3 region has the DNA TGTGCCAGCAGTTTTCCCGGACAGGAACACTACGAGCAGTACTTC.

The chain joins TRBV4-1 to TRBJ2-5, with 12 bases aligning to TRBD2. The CDR3 contains 17 residues. The ends lost 1 base at V and 5 bases at J; junction bases unmatched: 8. Germline lookup yields CDR1 MGHRA and CDR2 YSYEKL. The DNA of the CDR3 is TGCGCCAGCAGCCAAGGGGGACTAGCGGGCCCCTTCGAGACCCAGTACTTC. Translating gives CASSQGGLAGPFETQYF.

A single count supports this clone. The chain is built from TRBV30 and TRBJ1-2; D unresolved. With 5 bases removed from V and 2 bases from J, the gap between germline ends came to 9 bases. The CDR3 is 12 amino acids. Germline-derived CDR1 and CDR2 are GTSNPN and SVGIG (reference sequence). Written as DNA, the CDR3 is TGTGCCTGGGCAAGGGAGAACTATGGCTACACCTTC. This gives the protein CAWARENYGYTF.

The V and J genes are TRBV6-4 and TRBJ2-2; D is undetermined. The CDR3 runs 14 residues. The germline CDR1 and CDR2 sequences are MRHNA and SNTAGT. Between the trimmed V and J ends, which lost 4 bases and 1 base, there was a span of 7 bases. CDR3 nucleotides: TGTGCCAGCAGTGTTTCAGGGAACACCGGGGAGCTGTTTTTT. Translated: CASSVSGNTGELFF.

This chain links TRBV19 with TRBJ2-1; 12 bases line up with TRBD1. This CDR3 is built from 15 residues. With 4 bases clipped from V and 6 bases from J, the junction kept 4 bases outside the gene matches. The germline V gene encodes CDR1 LNHDA and CDR2 SQIVND (reference sequence). DNA of the CDR3: TGTGCCAGTAGTAAGGGACAGGGGGCGGGCAATGAGCAGTTCTTC. Translated, it gives CASSKGQGAGNEQFF.

This chain connects TRBV6-1 to TRBJ2-1; 7 bases are a match to TRBD2. This CDR3 spans 15 amino acids. V dropped 2 bases and J dropped 5; count of bases not matched to a gene: 6. Germline assignment: CDR1 MNHNS and CDR2 SASEGT. For the CDR3, the DNA is TGTGCCAGCAGTGAAAGGCCTAGCGGCGACAATGAGCAGTTCTTC. Residues: CASSERPSGDNEQFF.

This chain uses TRBV9 with TRBJ2-3; 8 bases agree with TRBD2. After removal of 2 bases from V and 5 bases from J, the junction contained 4 bases not matched to a gene. From germline, CDR1 is SGDLS and CDR2 YYNGEE. The CDR3 is 14 amino acids. The CDR3 loop reads CASSVSGGQDTQYF. The CDR3 DNA reads as TGTGCCAGCAGCGTTTCGGGGGGGCAAGATACGCAGTATTTT.

The CDR3 protein is CASSNRGRGNTGELFF. The CDR3 coding sequence is TGCGCCAGCAGCAACCGCGGGAGAGGGAACACCGGGGAGCTGTTTTTT. The rearrangement uses TRBV5-1 and TRBJ2-2; 7 nucleotides align to TRBD2. Losses at the gene ends were 4 bases for V and 1 base for J; bases not matched to a gene: 7. The length of the CDR3 is 16 residues. CDR1 is SGHRS and CDR2 is YFSETQ in the germline V gene.